These 5 T cell receptor beta chains came from one sample sequenced in a study of CXCR4 blockade with PD-1 therapy in pancreatic cancer. Sequencing was performed with immunoSEQ multiplex PCR; in TCRdb, only in-frame clones are kept and a portion is missing. This table holds roughly 15,000 clones, around 72% found once. The specimen was tumor tissue. The receptor set was obtained from a human donor with pancreatic ductal adenocarcinoma.

In this sample, this clone turned up once. The chain links TRBV29-1 to TRBJ2-7; TRBD1 matches 10 bases. CDR1 SQVTM and CDR2 ANQGSEA come from the germline V gene. The CDR3 is 16 amino acids. Trimming removed 3 bases from V and 2 bases from J; junction bases left unmatched: 10. CDR3 DNA sequence: TGCAGCGTTGACAATCCTTCGACAGGGGGCACCTACGAGCAGTACTTC. It translates to CSVDNPSTGGTYEQYF.

The V gene is TRBV14, the J gene TRBJ2-7, with unresolved D. Germline loops: CDR1 SGHDN, CDR2 FVKESK. V was cut by 0 bases and J by 4 bases, with 7 bases left in between. CDR3 length: 13 amino acids. The CDR3 region has the DNA TGTGCCAGCAGCCAAGAACGTCTTTACGAGCAGTACTTC. This encodes CASSQERLYEQYF. Based on the CDR3 plus reference TRBV14 and TRBJ2-7, the full variable domain is EAGVTQFPSHSVIEKGQTVTLRCDPISGHDNLYWYRRVMGKEIKFLLHFVKESKQDESGMPNNRFLAERTGGTYSTLKVQPAELEDSGVYFCASSQERLYEQYFGPGTRLTVT.

The genes are TRBV30 and TRBJ2-2; no definite D call. The germline V and J ends were trimmed by 0 bases and 4 bases, with 12 bases remaining between them. This CDR3 is built from 15 residues. CDR1 and CDR2 (germline): GTSNPN, SVGIG (reference sequence). DNA for the CDR3: TGTGCCTGGAGTGTTGTAACATGGGTCACCGGGGAGCTGTTTTTT. Amino acid sequence: CAWSVVTWVTGELFF.

The table lists this clone with a few counts. The V and J genes are TRBV18 and TRBJ1-6, with TRBD1 identical over 8 bases. The CDR3 spans 16 residues. V lost 3 bases and J lost 2; bases outside the gene matches: 3. The germline gives CDR1 KGHSH, CDR2 LQKENI. The CDR3 DNA sequence: TGTGCCAGCTCACCGACGGACAGGGCCTATAATTCACCCCTCCACTTT. Translating gives CASSPTDRAYNSPLHF. Full variable domain (missing parts from reference TRBV18 and TRBJ1-6): NAGVMQNPRHLVRRRGQEARLRCSPMKGHSHVYWYRQLPEEGLKFMVYLQKENIIDESGMPKERFSAEFPKEGPSILRIQQVVRGDSAAYFCASSPTDRAYNSPLHFGNGTRLTVT.

This clone has only a few counts. The V gene is TRBV29-1, the J gene TRBJ1-1; D is undetermined. The CDR3 length is 13 residues. V shed 6 bases and J shed 1 base, with 12 bases lying between them. The germline V gene encodes CDR1 SQVTM and CDR2 ANQGSEA. The CDR3 here is CSVPREGNTEAFF. CDR3 DNA sequence: TGCAGCGTACCTAGAGAGGGGAACACTGAAGCTTTCTTT.